This T cell receptor (beta chain) was identified during a study of cytomegalovirus exposure and HLA in healthy donors. A remark on this clone: Its target is unknown.

This CDR3 has 14 residues. V lost 3 bases to trimming and J lost 4 bases, with 14 bases between them. Germline V CDR1 and CDR2: SGDLS, YYNGEE. Vbeta (60) and Jbeta (13) primers were used in the PCR. Repertoires were generated with immunoSEQ multiplex PCR, while TCRdb's copy carries only in-frame clones and drops some. The sample shows under 150,000 clones, roughly 80% of them seen only once. Study-wide points: DRB1 had the most TCR associations and HLA-C the fewest, a later analysis found, with rates varying by HLA locus.

The gene calls are TRBV9 and TRBJ2-7, with TRBD2 as a possible D gene (6 bases). Sequencing input: PBMCs. The TCR was taken from a woman aged 40 to 49 in good health and CMV-seropositive. CDR3 region: CASSDGTGQYEQYF. The CDR3 DNA follows: TGTGCCAGCAGCGACGGGACTGGTCAATACGAGCAGTACTTC.